The 26 T cell receptor beta chains in this list originate from one sample, sequenced in a study of OX40 agonist ivuxolimab in advanced cancers. The method behind the library was the immunoSEQ multiplex PCR assay. TCRdb took over this immuneACCESS table, retaining in-frame rearrangements with V and J assigned. Such tables are incomplete; in checked studies, under half of the missing clones stem from an unresolved V gene, and the remainder is unexplained. In this sample the table shows roughly 65,000 clones, roughly 91% of which occur a single time. The top ten hold less than 0.4% of the sample. This specimen consisted of CD4+ or CD8+ T cells sorted from blood, obtained in a trial of the OX40 agonist ivuxolimab. The receptor source for this set is an adult with an advanced solid tumor such as melanoma, head and neck, liver or kidney cancer.

The chain employs TRBV5-4 and TRBJ1-2, with 10 nucleotides matching TRBD1. Germline V gene data show CDR1 as SGHNT and CDR2 as YYREEE (reference sequence). The CDR3 length is 14 residues. V lost 3 bases, J lost 4 bases, and 3 bases stayed unmatched. The CDR3 here is CASSYRDRGYGYTF. CDR3 nucleotides: TGTGCCAGCAGCTACCGGGACAGGGGCTATGGCTACACCTTC. The full variable domain, in which reference TRBV5-4 and TRBJ1-2 provide the parts outside the CDR3, is ETGVTQSPTHLIKTRGQQVTLRCSSQSGHNTVSWYQQALGQGPQFIFQYYREEENGRGNFPPRFSGLQFPNYSSELNVNALELDDSALYLCASSYRDRGYGYTFGSGTRLTVV.

The gene calls are TRBV19 and TRBJ1-3; D unclear. The CDR3 has 16 residues. V was shortened by 3 bases and J by 0 bases, with 12 bases between the two germline ends. Germline values: CDR1 LNHDA, CDR2 SQIVND (reference sequence). This CDR3 is CASSIGKSLSGNTIYF. The CDR3 DNA is TGTGCCAGTAGTATCGGGAAGTCGCTCTCTGGAAACACCATATATTTT.

This clone was recorded only once. For the CDR3, the DNA is TGTGCCAGCACCCCTCCGCAGGAACGCTATGGCTACACCTTC. Protein product: CASTPPQERYGYTF. The J gene is TRBJ1-2, the V gene TRBV6-1; no clear D gene. Trimming took off 7 bases at V and 4 bases at J, with 16 bases between the two ends. CDR1 is MNHNS, CDR2 SASEGT, per germline. The CDR3 runs 14 residues.

The rearrangement uses TRBV7-8 and TRBJ1-1; maybe TRBD1 (5 bases). Germline loops: CDR1 SGHVS, CDR2 FQNEAQ. The ends were cut back, 5 bases at V and 5 bases at J, with 21 bases in the middle. This CDR3 region has 16 residues. The DNA of the CDR3 is TGTGCCAGCAGCCTCGGTTCGGGACTGATAGGAACTGAAGCTTTCTTT. Translation: CASSLGSGLIGTEAFF.

CDR3 amino acids: CASSSSRNRGDPKAEAFF. The CDR3 bases are TGTGCCAGCAGCTCATCCCGTAACAGGGGGGATCCAAAGGCTGAAGCTTTCTTT. The rearrangement joins TRBV7-8 to TRBJ1-1; 8 nucleotides match TRBD1. The ends lost 4 bases at V and 6 bases at J; junction bases unmatched: 19. This CDR3 spans 18 amino acids. Germline CDR1 reads SGHVS; CDR2 reads FQNEAQ.

This chain joins TRBV11-2 and TRBJ1-1; unclear D gene. CDR1 is SGHAT and CDR2 is FQNNGV in the germline V gene. Deletions cut 2 bases from V and 8 bases from J, with 12 bases between. This CDR3 spans 13 amino acids. CDR3 coding DNA: TGTGCCAGCAGCTTACGGCAAGACGGCGAAGCTTTCTTT. Translating it yields CASSLRQDGEAFF.

The V and J genes are TRBV29-1 and TRBJ2-1; D could derive from TRBD1 or TRBD2 (5 bases each). Germline values: CDR1 SQVTM, CDR2 ANQGSEA. V was shortened by 6 bases and J by 1 base, with 16 bases between the two germline ends. The CDR3 has 15 amino acids. CDR3 sequence reads: CSVHGVRASYNEQFF. CDR3 coding DNA: TGCAGCGTCCACGGGGTCAGGGCATCCTACAATGAGCAGTTCTTC.

The chain joins TRBV7-9 to TRBJ2-3, with a possible D match to TRBD2 (6 bases). Trimming stripped 3 bases from V and 0 bases from J, with 10 bases between. CDR3 length equals 15 residues. From germline, CDR1 is SEHNR and CDR2 FQNEAQ (reference sequence). The CDR3 nucleotides read TGTGCCAGCAGCTTCCCCGGGAGTAGCACAGATACGCAGTATTTT. Translation gives CASSFPGSSTDTQYF.

This chain connects TRBV7-2 to TRBJ2-3; D remains unclear. The CDR3 runs 13 residues. Trimming removed 1 base from V and 2 bases from J, with 4 bases in between. The germline V gene has CDR1 SGHTA and CDR2 FQGNSA. The CDR3 here is CASSLGPTDTQYF. CDR3 in DNA: TGTGCCAGCAGCTTAGGGCCCACAGATACGCAGTATTTT. Drawing the rest from reference TRBV7-2 and TRBJ2-3, the complete variable domain is GAGVSQSPSNKVTEKGKDVELRCDPISGHTALYWYRQSLGQGLEFLIYFQGNSAPDKSGLPSDRFSAERTGGSVSTLTIQRTQQEDSAVYLCASSLGPTDTQYFGPGTRLTVL.

The CDR3 protein is CASSITSGGETQYF. The CDR3 DNA reads as TGTGCCAGCAGCATCACTAGCGGGGGAGAGACCCAGTACTTC. V and J are TRBV7-2 and TRBJ2-5; 11 positions match TRBD2. The J segment lost 4 bases and the V segment lost 5 bases, leaving 3 bases of the junction unmatched. CDR1 is SGHTA and CDR2 is FQGNSA in the germline V gene. CDR3 length: 14 residues.

The V gene is TRBV7-8, the J gene TRBJ2-5; D perhaps matches TRBD1 (6 bases). CDR3 length: 15 amino acids. V gave up 6 bases and J gave up 4 bases, with 18 bases separating them. Germline assignment: CDR1 SGHVS and CDR2 FQNEAQ. The CDR3 nucleotides read TGTGCCAGCAGTCGTACAGGGACCGACACAGAGACCCAGTACTTC. Amino acid sequence: CASSRTGTDTETQYF.

The V gene is TRBV7-8, the J gene TRBJ2-1; the D is unclear. The CDR3 is 15 amino acids. Germline CDR1 reads SGHVS; CDR2 reads FQNEAQ. V lost 1 base, J lost 10 bases, and 17 bases lay in between. This chain's CDR3 is CASSLVAATKGEQFF. The CDR3 coding sequence is TGTGCCAGCAGCTTAGTTGCGGCCACCAAGGGAGAGCAGTTCTTC.

The chain is built from TRBV2 and TRBJ2-3, with 10 bases lining up with TRBD2. The J segment lost 4 bases and the V segment lost 7 bases, leaving 11 bases of the junction unmatched. Germline CDR1 is SNHLY and CDR2 is FYNNEI. CDR3 length: 16 amino acids. CDR3 sequence reads: CASTPSGTSVSDTQYF. CDR3 coding DNA: TGTGCCAGCACCCCTTCAGGGACTAGCGTGTCAGATACGCAGTATTTT. The full variable domain, completed using reference TRBV2 and TRBJ2-3, is EPEVTQTPSHQVTQMGQEVILRCVPISNHLYFYWYRQILGQKVEFLVSFYNNEISEKSEIFDDQFSVERPDGSNFTLKIRSTKLEDSAMYFCASTPSGTSVSDTQYFGPGTRLTVL.

This chain joins TRBV5-5 and TRBJ1-2; D gene uncertain. Trimming pared 0 bases from V and 6 bases from J, leaving 15 bases between. CDR3 length: 15 residues. Germline V CDR1 and CDR2: SGHKS, YYEKEE (reference sequence). CDR3 DNA: TGTGCCAGCAGCTTGGTAGATCCCCAGACCAATGGCTACACCTTC. It encodes CASSLVDPQTNGYTF. The whole variable domain, filled in from reference TRBV5-5 and TRBJ1-2, reads DAGVTQSPTHLIKTRGQQVTLRCSPISGHKSVSWYQQVLGQGPQFIFQYYEKEERGRGNFPDRFSARQFPNYSSELNVNALLLGDSALYLCASSLVDPQTNGYTFGSGTRLTVV.

This clone turned up a few times. The chain links TRBV6-1 to TRBJ2-3, with TRBD2 as a possible D gene (6 bases). CDR1 is MNHNS, CDR2 SASEGT, per germline. The CDR3 sequence is 14 residues long. V lost 11 bases to trimming and J lost 0 bases, with 15 bases between them. CDR3 sequence reads: CAGGDGPSTDTQYF. The CDR3 region has the DNA TGTGCCGGAGGGGACGGACCTAGCACAGATACGCAGTATTTT.

The V and J genes are TRBV2 and TRBJ2-2; no clear D. Germline V gene lookup returns CDR1 SNHLY and CDR2 FYNNEI. Trimming took off 0 bases at V and 5 bases at J, with 19 bases between the two ends. This CDR3 region has 18 residues. The CDR3 region is CASSEAWRRRSRTGELFF. The CDR3 DNA sequence: TGTGCCAGCAGTGAAGCTTGGCGTCGCAGGTCGAGGACCGGGGAGCTGTTTTTT.

This clone was seen only a few times. This sequence joins TRBV10-1 and TRBJ1-5, with no clear D. CDR3 length: 13 residues. Trimming left V 4 bases short and J 2 bases short, with 6 bases between. Germline V gives CDR1 WNHNN, CDR2 SYGVQD (reference sequence). The CDR3 nucleotides read TGCGCCAGCAGTGGCACGGGCAATCAGCCCCAGCATTTT. As protein: CASSGTGNQPQHF.

The V call is TRBV6-5, the J call TRBJ1-1; a weak D match, TRBD1 (6 bases). V was clipped by 7 bases and J by 0 bases, with 15 bases between them. The CDR3 is 15 amino acids. The germline V gene has CDR1 MNHEY and CDR2 SVGAGI. CDR3 protein: CASTPGGHMNTEAFF. CDR3 nucleotide sequence: TGTGCCAGCACCCCGGGGGGCCACATGAACACTGAAGCTTTCTTT.

The chain is built from TRBV27 and TRBJ2-3; 13 bases map to TRBD2. The germline CDR1 and CDR2 sequences are MNHEY and SMNVEV (reference sequence). The CDR3 has 20 residues. V trimming: 5 bases; J trimming: 0 bases; junction bases outside the gene matches: 14. The CDR3 region has the DNA TGTGCCAGCAGTATGCGACTAGCGGGGGGTCACCTATCTAGCACAGATACGCAGTATTTT. Translation gives CASSMRLAGGHLSSTDTQYF.

This chain links TRBV6-1 with TRBJ2-7, with 11 nucleotides matching TRBD2. This CDR3 comprises 16 residues. V lost 2 bases and J lost 4; bases outside the gene matches: 7. CDR1 MNHNS and CDR2 SASEGT come from the germline V gene. CDR3 bases: TGTGCCAGCAGTGAAAGTCTAGCGGGGGGATTGTACGAGCAGTACTTC. It yields the protein CASSESLAGGLYEQYF.

There are a few counts of this clone. The chain has TRBV30 and TRBJ1-1; possibly TRBD1 for D (6 bases). This CDR3 spans 13 amino acids. Germline values: CDR1 GTSNPN, CDR2 SVGIG (reference sequence). Deletions cut 0 bases from V and 3 bases from J, with 8 bases between. In nucleotides, the CDR3 is TGTGCCTGGAGTGTACACAGGGACACTGAAGCTTTCTTT. This gives the protein CAWSVHRDTEAFF.

The chain carries TRBV27 and TRBJ2-1; D remains unclear. Looked up from germline, CDR1 is MNHEY and CDR2 is SMNVEV (reference sequence). Trimming removed 5 bases from V and 6 bases from J, with 26 bases in between. This CDR3 has 18 amino acids. CDR3 coding DNA: TGTGCCAGCAGTCCGGTCCCTTCTACGAGGATAAACCCCAATGAGCAGTTCTTC. Translation: CASSPVPSTRINPNEQFF.

The V call is TRBV7-2, the J call TRBJ2-3, with no clear D. The V end lost 11 bases, the J end lost 4 bases, and 22 bases lay between the germline ends. This CDR3 contains 15 residues. The V gene's germline CDR1 is SGHTA and CDR2 FQGNSA. CDR3 nucleotide sequence: TGTGCCGGCAACGAAAGGTCTCAGAAACCAGATACGCAGTATTTT. Residues: CAGNERSQKPDTQYF.

This chain connects TRBV18 to TRBJ2-5; TRBD2 agrees at 12 bases. V was clipped by 7 bases and J by 6 bases; unmatched bases: 12. CDR1 and CDR2 from the germline V gene are KGHSH and LQKENI. CDR3 length: 16 amino acids. The CDR3 reads CASCLTGTSGSQTQYF. The CDR3 bases are TGTGCCAGCTGCCTAACCGGGACTAGCGGGTCTCAGACCCAGTACTTC.

The V call is TRBV5-1, the J call TRBJ1-6, with a possible D match to TRBD1 (6 bases). The V gene's germline CDR1 is SGHRS and CDR2 YFSETQ. The CDR3 totals 15 residues. Trimming left V 0 bases short and J 7 bases short, with 11 bases between. The CDR3 region has the DNA TGCGCCAGCAGCTTGGATGGCAGGGGAAATTCACCCCTCCACTTT. This encodes CASSLDGRGNSPLHF.

The V and J genes are TRBV7-6 and TRBJ2-5, with a possible D match to TRBD1 (6 bases). V lost 1 base to trimming and J lost 2 bases, with 11 bases between them. Germline-derived CDR1 and CDR2 are SGHVS and FNYEAQ. This CDR3 spans 15 amino acids. CDR3 DNA: TGTGCCAGCAGCTTAGATAGTACAGGGCAAGAGACCCAGTACTTC. Its protein product is CASSLDSTGQETQYF.